The next 25 T cell receptor beta chains were all read from a single sample in a study of T-cell memory formation after mild COVID-19. Using its own MiXCR run on the 5' RACE reads, TCRdb lists one record per CDR3 protein. Counted here are about 390,000 distinct CDR3 sequences, roughly 15% occurring once; the ten biggest clones make up roughly 21%. Sequenced input: PBMCs or a T cell subset sorted from them (not recorded which). The origin of the receptors is a man younger than 35 who had mild COVID-19 (a few samples of this study predate the infection). Cell type and time point are not known.

This clonotype was found many times. This chain joins TRBV7-8 and TRBJ1-1, with a tentative D call TRBD1 (5 bases). The germline V gene encodes CDR1 SGHVS and CDR2 FQNEAQ. The CDR3 runs to 15 residues. V gave up 5 bases and J gave up 10 bases, with 23 bases separating them. CDR3 protein: CASSLGEGSLWGAFF. CDR3 coding DNA: TGTGCCAGCAGCCTAGGGGAAGGCAGCCTCTGGGGAGCTTTCTTT.

This clonotype has just a few counts. J is TRBJ2-7 and V is TRBV4-2; D perhaps matches TRBD2 (5 bases). V gave up 2 bases and J gave up 5 bases, with 19 bases separating them. This CDR3 is 16 amino acids long. The germline gives CDR1 LGHNA, CDR2 YNFKEQ. This CDR3 reads CASSQIKAREADEQYF. The CDR3 DNA sequence: TGTGCCAGCAGCCAAATTAAGGCACGGGAAGCGGACGAGCAGTACTTC.

This rearrangement joins TRBV6-6 to TRBJ2-1, with D uncertain. The CDR3 has 11 amino acids. The germline CDR1 and CDR2 sequences are MNHNY and SVGAGI (reference sequence). The germline V and J ends were trimmed by 6 bases and 10 bases, with 10 bases remaining between them. Here the CDR3 reads CASRAQEEQFF. CDR3 DNA: TGTGCCAGCAGGGCCCAGGAGGAGCAGTTCTTC.

The chain recombines TRBV20-1 with TRBJ2-3; 14 bases line up with TRBD2. The V segment lost 4 bases and the J segment 9 bases; nucleotides outside the gene matches: 9. The CDR3 contains 15 residues. Germline lookup yields CDR1 DFQATT and CDR2 SNEGSKA (reference sequence). The CDR3 reads CSAKTSGGVWNTQYF. The CDR3, as DNA: TGCAGTGCTAAGACTAGCGGGGGGGTGTGGAACACGCAGTATTTT.

This clonotype has only one observation. The junction departs from germline at one end; a sequencing error may be responsible. The chain links TRBV2 to TRBJ2-3, with a weak D call TRBD2 (6 bases). Germline loops: CDR1 SNHLY, CDR2 FYNNEI. This CDR3 has 14 residues. The CDR3 region has the DNA TGTGCAAGCAGTGGGGAGACTAGGACAGATACGCAGTATTTT. This translates into CASSGETRTDTQYF.

This clonotype was observed a handful of times. The chain links TRBV20-1 to TRBJ1-1; D unresolved. The CDR3 loop spans 11 amino acids. Germline V gene lookup returns CDR1 DFQATT and CDR2 SNEGSKA (reference sequence). V was pared by 3 bases and J by 4 bases, with 6 bases between. CDR3 bases: TGCAGTGCTAGTAGGTCCACTGAAGCTTTCTTT. Its translation: CSASRSTEAFF.

This clonotype was detected a few times. The chain links TRBV12-3 or TRBV12-4 to TRBJ1-1, with 8 bases that match TRBD1. V lost 4 bases and J lost 3; bases outside the gene matches: 4. The CDR3 loop spans 14 amino acids. The chain's CDR3 is CASSSQGVDTEAFF. CDR3 in DNA: TGTGCCAGCAGTTCACAGGGGGTGGACACTGAAGCTTTCTTT.

This chain connects TRBV20-1 to TRBJ2-7; D ambiguous. Between the trimmed V and J ends, which lost 0 bases and 2 bases, there was a span of 11 bases. Germline values: CDR1 DFQATT, CDR2 SNEGSKA (reference sequence). There are 14 residues in the CDR3. The CDR3, as DNA: TGCAGTGCTAGAGATCCTGGGAAGCCCTACGAGCAGTACTTC. Translation gives CSARDPGKPYEQYF.

A few counts support this clonotype. The chain links TRBV20-1 to TRBJ2-1, with TRBD2 matching 12 bases. Unmatched junction bases numbered 13, after V lost 6 bases and J lost 7 bases. From germline, CDR1 is DFQATT and CDR2 SNEGSKA (reference sequence). There are 16 residues in the CDR3. This chain's CDR3 is CSAAGLAGGPGNEQFF. For the CDR3, the DNA is TGCAGTGCGGCGGGGCTAGCGGGGGGGCCAGGTAATGAGCAGTTCTTC.

V and J are TRBV6-6 and TRBJ2-2; D is perhaps TRBD1 or TRBD2 (5 bases each). CDR3 length equals 15 residues. Per germline, CDR1 MNHNY and CDR2 SVGAGI (reference sequence). V was cut by 5 bases and J by 3 bases, with 13 bases left in between. The CDR3 loop is CASSPRGADTGELFF. The CDR3 region has the DNA TGTGCCAGCAGTCCCCGGGGCGCGGACACCGGGGAGCTGTTTTTT.

For the CDR3, the DNA is TGTGCCAGCAGTTACCCCGTTACGGACAACTATGGCTACACCTTC. Its protein is CASSYPVTDNYGYTF. The J gene is TRBJ1-2, the V gene TRBV6-6; D is undetermined. Per germline, CDR1 MNHNY and CDR2 SVGAGI (reference sequence). V lost 2 bases and J 2 bases, leaving 12 bases between the germline ends. This CDR3 is built from 15 residues.

This clonotype was observed at least ten times. The chain is built from TRBV7-2 and TRBJ2-5; D is unresolved. This CDR3 has 15 amino acids. Deletions cut 0 bases from V and 5 bases from J, with 13 bases between. Germline lookup yields CDR1 SGHTA and CDR2 FQGNSA. This CDR3 is CASSLAQGSRETQYF. The CDR3 DNA follows: TGTGCCAGCAGCTTAGCGCAAGGGTCGAGGGAGACCCAGTACTTC.

The chain combines TRBV7-2 with TRBJ1-2; 9 bases agree with TRBD1. From germline, CDR1 is SGHTA and CDR2 FQGNSA. Unmatched junction bases numbered 7, after V lost 5 bases and J lost 6 bases. This CDR3 region has 14 residues. CDR3 sequence reads: CASSPGTGCHGYTF. For the CDR3, the DNA is TGTGCCAGCAGCCCAGGGACAGGGTGTCATGGCTACACCTTC.

This clonotype showed up just a few times. The chain employs TRBV20-1 and TRBJ1-2; perhaps TRBD1 as D (5 bases). Per the germline V gene, CDR1 is DFQATT and CDR2 is SNEGSKA (reference sequence). The CDR3 runs 15 residues. V lost 4 bases and J 1 base, leaving 16 bases between the germline ends. CDR3 in amino acids: CSATAGYLSNYGYTF. The DNA for the CDR3 is TGCAGTGCTACTGCAGGGTATTTGAGTAACTATGGCTACACCTTC.

Only a few counts were recorded for this clonotype. The chain employs TRBV18 and TRBJ1-6; TRBD1 is a possible D gene (6 bases). CDR3 length equals 13 residues. Trimming took 6 bases from V and 7 from J, leaving 10 bases between them. Looked up from germline, CDR1 is KGHSH and CDR2 is LQKENI. The CDR3 is CASSVDRNSPLHF. The CDR3, as DNA: TGTGCCAGCTCGGTCGACAGGAATTCACCCCTCCACTTT.

The rearrangement uses TRBV10-3 and TRBJ1-2; 9 bases are shared with TRBD1. V trimming: 10 bases; J trimming: 5 bases; junction bases outside the gene matches: 11. The germline V gene encodes CDR1 ENHRY and CDR2 SYGVKD. The CDR3 is 14 residues long. The CDR3 sequence: CATLETGGLYGYTF. The CDR3 DNA sequence: TGTGCCACCCTGGAAACAGGGGGCTTATATGGCTACACCTTC.

This clonotype was observed a few times. This chain links TRBV21-1 with TRBJ1-4. TRBV21-1 constitutes a pseudogene. CDR3 size: 16 residues. The DNA for the CDR3 is TGTGCCAGCAGCAAATGGTTCAGTGCAACTAATGAAAAACTGTTTTTT. It specifies CASSKWFSATNEKLFF.

The V gene is TRBV20-1, the J gene TRBJ1-5; 9 bases align to TRBD1. The ends lost 2 bases at V and 1 base at J; junction bases unmatched: 3. The V gene's germline CDR1 is DFQATT and CDR2 SNEGSKA (reference sequence). This CDR3 region has 15 residues. CDR3 loop: CSARTGGRSNQPQHF. CDR3 DNA: TGCAGTGCTAGAACAGGGGGCAGGAGCAATCAGCCCCAGCATTTT.

In its sample, this clonotype was seen a few times. V is TRBV11-2 and J is TRBJ2-1; unclear D gene. The CDR3 runs 10 residues. V was shortened by 3 bases and J by 8 bases, with 2 bases between the two germline ends. CDR1 and CDR2 from the germline V gene are SGHAT and FQNNGV. The CDR3 DNA sequence: TGTGCCAGCAGCTTCCATGAGCAGTTCTTC. As protein: CASSFHEQFF. Looking up the rest from reference TRBV11-2 and TRBJ2-1 gives the full variable domain: EAGVAQSPRYKIIEKRQSVAFWCNPISGHATLYWYQQILGQGPKLLIQFQNNGVVDDSQLPKDRFSAERLKGVDSTLKIQPAKLEDSAVYLCASSFHEQFFGPGTRLTVL.

The chain links TRBV6-4 to TRBJ2-1, with TRBD2 matching 7 bases. Per the germline V gene, CDR1 is MRHNA and CDR2 is SNTAGT. The CDR3 is 12 amino acids. Trimming took 9 bases from V and 8 from J; bases not matched to a gene: 7. This CDR3 is CARRGLPYEQFF. DNA for the CDR3: TGTGCCAGGAGGGGACTACCGTATGAGCAGTTCTTC.

The V call is TRBV6-5, the J call TRBJ2-7, with TRBD1 identical over 9 bases. Germline V gene sequence: CDR1 MNHEY, CDR2 SVGAGI. The CDR3 has 15 amino acids. The ends lost 4 bases at V and 2 bases at J; junction bases unmatched: 6. The CDR3 region is CASSSDRGLTYEQYF. CDR3 in DNA: TGTGCCAGCAGTTCAGACAGGGGGTTGACCTACGAGCAGTACTTC.

The chain recombines TRBV12-3 or TRBV12-4 with TRBJ1-1; a possible D gene is TRBD1 (5 bases). The CDR3 is made up of 15 amino acids. With 2 bases removed from V and 5 bases from J, the gap between germline ends came to 15 bases. The CDR3 here is CASSLSVQGGTEAFF. The CDR3 DNA reads TGTGCCAGCAGTTTATCCGTCCAGGGAGGAACTGAAGCTTTCTTT.

This clonotype was detected a few times. The CDR3 DNA is TGCGCCAGCAGCCTCGGACTAGCGGGGAGGGGGACCCAGTACTTC. Encoded protein: CASSLGLAGRGTQYF. The rearrangement links TRBV4-1 to TRBJ2-5; the match to TRBD2 covers 12 bases. Germline V lookup: CDR1 MGHRA, CDR2 YSYEKL. This CDR3 has 15 amino acids. V shed 4 bases and J 7 bases; nucleotides not matched to a gene: 7.

The V and J genes are TRBV25-1 and TRBJ1-2; no firm D call. The CDR3 contains 13 residues. Germline CDR1 reads MGHDK; CDR2 reads SYGVNS. The germline V and J ends were trimmed by 5 bases and 8 bases, with 15 bases remaining between them. CDR3 nucleotide sequence: TGTGCCAGCAGTCGCTACGGGGAATGGGGCTACACCTTC. It is translated as CASSRYGEWGYTF.

This clonotype was recorded many times. This CDR3 is CASSPQGNEQFF. The CDR3 coding sequence is TGTGCCAGCAGCCCTCAGGGAAATGAGCAGTTCTTC. This chain links TRBV7-3 with TRBJ2-1; maybe TRBD1 (5 bases). The CDR3 is made up of 12 amino acids. Trimming stripped 5 bases from V and 7 bases from J, with 9 bases between. Per the germline V gene, CDR1 is SGHTA and CDR2 is FQGTGA.